A single sample is the source of the 9 T cell receptor beta chains below, sequenced in a study of chemoradiotherapy in HPV16-positive cancers. Sequencing was performed with immunoSEQ multiplex PCR; in TCRdb, only in-frame clones are kept and a portion is missing. Here the sample spans 570 or so clones, 85% to 90% being singletons. The sequencing used tumor tissue, collected from a patient who underwent chemoradiotherapy. The receptors stem from a human donor with HPV-associated anogenital cancer.

The rearrangement links TRBV2 to TRBJ1-2; 7 nucleotides agree with TRBD1. Germline CDR1 and CDR2: SNHLY and FYNNEI. This CDR3 has 14 amino acids. The J segment lost 8 bases and the V segment lost 2 bases, leaving 8 bases of the junction unmatched. CDR3 amino acids: CASSEIGTARGYTF. The CDR3 DNA reads as TGTGCCAGCAGTGAAATCGGGACAGCACGAGGCTACACCTTC.

The V call is TRBV28, the J call TRBJ2-3; D is perhaps TRBD2 (7 bases). Trimming stripped 5 bases from V and 4 bases from J, with 22 bases between. From germline, CDR1 is MDHEN and CDR2 SYDVKM. The length of the CDR3 is 17 residues. CDR3 DNA: TGTGCCAGCAGTACTAGGGGGGGGGCCCATGTTGCAGATACGCAGTATTTT. The encoded protein is CASSTRGGAHVADTQYF. The full variable domain, completed using reference TRBV28 and TRBJ2-3, is DVKVTQSSRYLVKRTGEKVFLECVQDMDHENMFWYRQDPGLGLRLIYFSYDVKMKEKGDIPEGYSVSREKKERFSLILESASTNQTSMYLCASSTRGGAHVADTQYFGPGTRLTVL.

The chain uses TRBV5-6 and TRBJ2-2; D uncertain. The CDR3 is 14 residues long. Germline V gene data show CDR1 as SGHDT and CDR2 as YYEEEE. The ends were cut back, 4 bases at V and 6 bases at J, with 13 bases in the middle. Here the CDR3 DNA reads TGTGCCAGCAGCCCCCAATGGCCCCCCGGGGAGCTGTTTTTT. Residues: CASSPQWPPGELFF.

The rearrangement uses TRBV6-1 and TRBJ1-4; 8 nucleotides align to TRBD1. This CDR3 is 14 amino acids long. Unmatched junction bases numbered 10, after V lost 8 bases and J lost 8 bases. Germline CDR1 and CDR2: MNHNS and SASEGT. CDR3 sequence (DNA): TGTGCCAGCGGGGGTGGCAGGGGGCAAGAAAAACTGTTTTTT. This codes for CASGGGRGQEKLFF.

V is TRBV5-4 and J is TRBJ2-1; 10 positions agree with TRBD2. CDR1 and CDR2 from the germline V gene are SGHNT and YYREEE (reference sequence). Losses at the gene ends were 0 bases for V and 7 bases for J; bases not matched to a gene: 4. The CDR3 loop spans 15 amino acids. DNA of the CDR3: TGTGCCAGCAGCTTGGGACTAGCGGGCGTGAATGAGCAGTTCTTC. It encodes CASSLGLAGVNEQFF.

The chain uses TRBV25-1 and TRBJ2-5; 8 nucleotides align to TRBD1. Looked up from germline, CDR1 is MGHDK and CDR2 is SYGVNS. CDR3 length equals 13 residues. V dropped 3 bases and J dropped 4; count of bases not matched to a gene: 1. The CDR3 loop is CASSDRGRETQYF. CDR3 DNA: TGTGCCAGCAGTGACAGGGGGCGAGAGACCCAGTACTTC.

V usage is TRBV7-8 and J usage is TRBJ2-3; 13 nucleotides line up with TRBD2. From germline, CDR1 is SGHVS and CDR2 FQNEAQ. J was trimmed by 4 bases and V by 6 bases; bases with no gene match: 7. The CDR3 runs to 16 residues. The CDR3 sequence is CASRHTSGGAADTQYF. In DNA, the CDR3 is TGTGCCAGCAGGCATACTAGCGGGGGGGCCGCAGATACGCAGTATTTT.

The chain links TRBV20-1 to TRBJ1-1, with D perhaps TRBD1 (5 bases). Germline CDR1 DFQATT, CDR2 SNEGSKA (reference sequence). Trimming cost V 5 bases and J 7 bases, with 8 bases left between them. This CDR3 contains 10 residues. For the CDR3, the DNA is TGCAGTGCTCGGGGCAGTGAAGCTTTCTTT. Its protein is CSARGSEAFF.

This chain connects TRBV6-5 to TRBJ2-7, with 7 bases lining up with TRBD1. The CDR3 loop spans 15 amino acids. V lost 1 base to trimming and J lost 5 bases; unmatched junction nucleotides: 8. Germline V lookup: CDR1 MNHEY, CDR2 SVGAGI. CDR3 bases: TGTGCCAGCAGTTACTTGCCAGGGGGAAGCGACGAGCAGTACTTC. Translation: CASSYLPGGSDEQYF.